The present TCR beta chain was sequenced within a study of blood T cells in healthy people across ages. Study findings and constraints: It was held that diversity estimates obtained from one million T cells represented underestimates.

A J-beta primer mix and a sample-barcoded 5' primer were used in a second PCR of roughly 7 to 12 cycles. Each single sample gave us at least 2.5 million CDR3-containing paired-end reads. TCRdb re-derived calls from the 5' RACE reads in MiXCR, one entry per CDR3 protein. The sample yields more than 800,000 distinct CDR3 sequences, under 55% seen once. This clonotype appeared a few times. Its antigen is unidentified. Germline assignment: CDR1 SGHRS and CDR2 YFSETQ. V lost 0 bases and J lost 0, with 10 bases in between. The CDR3 spans 17 residues. This sequence joins TRBV5-1 and TRBJ2-6; D unclear. Material for sequencing was blood. The TCR sequence derives from a woman aged 55 to 70 in good health. For the CDR3, the DNA is TGCGCCAGCAGCTTGGGGGCTGGCAGCTCTGGGGCCAACGTCCTGACTTTC. It is translated as CASSLGAGSSGANVLTF.